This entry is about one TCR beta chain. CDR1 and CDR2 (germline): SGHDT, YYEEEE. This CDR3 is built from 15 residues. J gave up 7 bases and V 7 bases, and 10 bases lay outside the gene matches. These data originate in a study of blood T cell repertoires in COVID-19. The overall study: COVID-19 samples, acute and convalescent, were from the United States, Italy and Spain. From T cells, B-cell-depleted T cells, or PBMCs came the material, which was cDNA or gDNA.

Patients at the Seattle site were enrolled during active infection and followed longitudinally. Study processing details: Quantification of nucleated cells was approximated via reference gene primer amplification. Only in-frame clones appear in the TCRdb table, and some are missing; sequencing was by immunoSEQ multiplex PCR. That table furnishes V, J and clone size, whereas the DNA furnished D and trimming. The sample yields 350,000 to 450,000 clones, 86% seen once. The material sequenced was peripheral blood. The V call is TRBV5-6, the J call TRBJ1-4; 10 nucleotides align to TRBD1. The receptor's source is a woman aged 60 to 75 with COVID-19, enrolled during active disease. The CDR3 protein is CASYRAGTGVEKLFF. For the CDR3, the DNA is TGTGCCAGCTACCGCGCCGGGACAGGGGTTGAAAAACTGTTTTTT.